This T cell receptor beta chain was captured in a study of control samples from healthy donors and cancer patients. The V segment lost 0 bases and the J segment 7 bases; nucleotides outside the gene matches: 2. The germline V gene has CDR1 KGHSH and CDR2 LQKENI. The CDR3 length is 14 residues. Method: immunoSEQ multiplex PCR; TCRdb's copy keeps in-frame clones and lacks some. The sample shows around 74,000 clones, over 80% of them seen only once. The sequencing input was blood. The TCR originated in a woman aged 55-69 years in good health. The chain links TRBV18 to TRBJ1-2, with TRBD1 matching 10 bases. CDR3 bases: TGTGCCAGCTCACCACCTGACAGGGGGCGTGGCTACACCTTC. Its translation is CASSPPDRGRGYTF.